The 4 T cell receptor beta chains in this list originate from one sample, sequenced in a study of T-cell memory formation after mild COVID-19. TCRdb called the 5' RACE reads again in MiXCR, with one record for every CDR3 protein. The repertoire has under 300,000 distinct CDR3 sequences, 16% of them found once; the top ten carry approximately 3.5%. Sequenced input: PBMCs or a T cell subset sorted from them (not recorded which). Receptors were obtained from a man aged 18 to 29 who had mild COVID-19 (a few samples of this study predate the infection). Cell type and time point are not known.

This chain links TRBV20-1 with TRBJ2-3; TRBD2 aligns across 7 bases. The germline V gene encodes CDR1 DFQATT and CDR2 SNEGSKA (reference sequence). This CDR3 comprises 15 residues. J was trimmed by 6 bases and V by 3 bases; bases with no gene match: 12. Here the CDR3 reads CSASRGGGDLDTQYF. The CDR3 coding sequence is TGCAGTGCTAGCCGCGGGGGAGGGGATTTGGATACGCAGTATTTT.

This clonotype has only a few counts. This chain connects TRBV3-1 to TRBJ2-5, with D unclear. The CDR3 sequence is 14 residues long. From germline, CDR1 is LGHDT and CDR2 YNNKEL (reference sequence). With 3 bases removed from V and 5 bases from J, the gap between germline ends came to 13 bases. For the CDR3, the DNA is TGTGCCAGCAGCCAGTTTCAAGGTGATGAGACCCAGTACTTC. This gives the protein CASSQFQGDETQYF.

The chain employs TRBV6-1 and TRBJ1-1; D is undetermined. Per germline, CDR1 MNHNS and CDR2 SASEGT. The V and J ends lost 2 bases and 1 base respectively, with 5 bases between them. The CDR3 runs 13 residues. CDR3 nucleotides: TGTGCCAGCAGTGAACGTAGGAACACTGAAGCTTTCTTT. This codes for CASSERRNTEAFF.

This clonotype was detected a few times. V and J are TRBV2 and TRBJ2-5; the D call may be TRBD1 or TRBD2 (5 bases each). Germline V lookup: CDR1 SNHLY, CDR2 FYNNEI. Trimming removed 7 bases from V and 4 bases from J, with 16 bases in between. This CDR3 region has 14 residues. The CDR3 protein is CASNPEAGRETQYF. CDR3 coding DNA: TGTGCCAGCAACCCCGAGGCAGGGAGAGAGACCCAGTACTTC.